These 25 T cell receptor beta chains were sequenced from one sample in a study of T cell repertoires in cytomegalovirus infection. TCRdb processed the reads anew with MiXCR; each CDR3 protein has one entry. Of 200,000 or so distinct CDR3 sequences listed, 35% to 40% were seen once; the top ten hold over 45%. The antigens of these receptors remain unknown. The material was CD8+ T cells from cultured PBMCs, obtained from culture after CMV antigen stimulation. Receptors originate from a human donor in good health (CMV status not recorded). Some clones in this sample may be carry-over from other donors' samples.

The rearrangement links TRBV5-4 to TRBJ2-3; D is unclear. This CDR3 contains 16 residues. The ends were cut back, 0 bases at V and 2 bases at J, with 13 bases in the middle. Germline-derived CDR1 and CDR2 are SGHNT and YYREEE (reference sequence). This CDR3 is CASSLATSVATDTQYF. The CDR3, as DNA: TGTGCCAGCAGCTTGGCCACGTCAGTAGCCACAGATACGCAGTATTTT.

This clonotype was picked up a small number of times. The genes are TRBV11-2 and TRBJ2-1; D gene uncertain. Trimming removed 7 bases from V and 10 bases from J, with 11 bases in between. Germline lookup yields CDR1 SGHAT and CDR2 FQNNGV. The CDR3 is 11 residues long. The CDR3 protein is CASTLDIEQFF. The DNA of the CDR3 is TGTGCCAGCACCCTTGATATCGAGCAGTTCTTC.

V is TRBV27 and J is TRBJ2-1; 7 bases are shared with TRBD1. This CDR3 region has 14 residues. Germline V gene lookup returns CDR1 MNHEY and CDR2 SMNVEV (reference sequence). V dropped 5 bases and J dropped 6; count of bases not matched to a gene: 7. CDR3 DNA: TGTGCCAGCAGTGAGGGACAGAGCCCCAATGAGCAGTTCTTC. The encoded protein is CASSEGQSPNEQFF.

The chain combines TRBV12-3 or TRBV12-4 with TRBJ2-7, with 10 bases lining up with TRBD1. The CDR3 runs 14 residues. With V trimmed by 6 bases and J by 6 bases, 8 bases remained unmatched. DNA of the CDR3: TGTGCCAGCAGATCCGGACAGGGGGTTACCGAGCAGTACTTC. Protein product: CASRSGQGVTEQYF.

The chain carries TRBV4-3 and TRBJ2-1, with unresolved D. CDR1 and CDR2 (germline): LGHNA, YSLEER. Trimming took off 3 bases at V and 5 bases at J, with 8 bases between the two ends. CDR3 length equals 13 residues. CDR3 in amino acids: CASSQLPDNEQFF. In DNA form, the CDR3 reads TGCGCCAGCAGCCAGCTTCCGGACAATGAGCAGTTCTTC.

This clonotype was seen a handful of times. The chain links TRBV19 to TRBJ1-5, with D unclear. The V gene's germline CDR1 is LNHDA and CDR2 SQIVND (reference sequence). With 7 bases removed from V and 5 bases from J, the gap between germline ends came to 24 bases. The CDR3 is made up of 17 amino acids. CDR3 region: CASTGDTIWARDQPQHF. The CDR3 nucleotides are TGTGCCAGTACTGGTGACACAATATGGGCTAGGGATCAGCCCCAGCATTTT.

The V gene is TRBV6-1, the J gene TRBJ2-7; D is possibly TRBD2 (5 bases). Germline V gene data show CDR1 as MNHNS and CDR2 as SASEGT. V was cut by 6 bases and J by 0 bases, with 18 bases left in between. The CDR3 has 16 residues. CDR3 amino acids: CASSESGRRSSYEQYF. The CDR3 DNA reads TGTGCCAGCAGCGAGAGCGGCAGGAGGAGCTCCTACGAGCAGTACTTC.

The gene calls are TRBV5-4 and TRBJ1-1, with D possibly matching TRBD1 (5 bases). Trimming left V 5 bases short and J 2 bases short, with 16 bases between. The length of the CDR3 is 15 residues. The V gene's germline CDR1 is SGHNT and CDR2 YYREEE (reference sequence). The CDR3 here is CASREMGRINTEAFF. The CDR3 nucleotides are TGTGCCAGCAGAGAGATGGGACGGATAAACACTGAAGCTTTCTTT.

This clonotype has a handful of counts. The chain links TRBV10-3 to TRBJ1-5; D call uncertain. Between the trimmed V and J ends, which lost 3 bases and 5 bases, there was a span of 14 bases. The CDR3 is 15 residues long. The germline V gene has CDR1 ENHRY and CDR2 SYGVKD. CDR3 DNA sequence: TGTGCCATCAGTGAAGTCGGAACGGTGGATCAGCCCCAGCATTTT. Encoded protein: CAISEVGTVDQPQHF.

The rearrangement links TRBV19 to TRBJ2-2; 7 bases match TRBD1. After removal of 0 bases from V and 6 bases from J, the junction contained 13 bases not matched to a gene. This CDR3 comprises 18 residues. Germline CDR1 and CDR2: LNHDA and SQIVND (reference sequence). CDR3 in DNA: TGTGCCAGTAGTATAGATTTTACAATCGGACAGGAACCCGGGGAGCTGTTTTTT. Translated, it gives CASSIDFTIGQEPGELFF.

In its sample, this clonotype was seen many times. The V and J genes are TRBV2 and TRBJ2-3; D gene unclear. Trimming removed 0 bases at V and 6 bases at J, with 4 bases between. Germline CDR1 is SNHLY and CDR2 is FYNNEI. The CDR3 consists of 12 residues. CDR3 in amino acids: CASSEAKDTQYF. The CDR3, as DNA: TGTGCCAGCAGTGAAGCCAAGGATACGCAGTATTTT.

Points on this clonotype: Germline and junction disagree at one end, which may indicate a read error. This chain connects TRBV7-2 to TRBJ2-2; 11 nucleotides line up with TRBD1. This CDR3 comprises 16 residues. Germline V gene data show CDR1 as SGHTA and CDR2 as FQGNSA. Here the CDR3 reads CASRQRTGGLTGELFF. CDR3 DNA: TGTGCTAGCAGACAGAGGACAGGGGGCTTAACAGGGGAGCTGTTTTTT.

The J gene is TRBJ2-1, the V gene TRBV6-5, with 8 positions matching TRBD1. This CDR3 contains 14 residues. The germline gives CDR1 MNHEY, CDR2 SVGAGI. With V trimmed by 2 bases and J by 4 bases, 1 base remained unmatched. CDR3 sequence: CASSYGTGYNEQFF. DNA for the CDR3: TGTGCCAGCAGTTACGGGACAGGTTACAATGAGCAGTTCTTC.

This clonotype was seen a few times. The chain carries TRBV4-1 and TRBJ1-1, with TRBD1 identical over 8 bases. This CDR3 spans 17 amino acids. The germline V gene encodes CDR1 MGHRA and CDR2 YSYEKL. V trimming: 8 bases; J trimming: 1 base; junction bases outside the gene matches: 15. DNA for the CDR3: TGCGCCAGCTTGAATCAAGGGCCCGGGACAGGGAACACTGAAGCTTTCTTT. Translation: CASLNQGPGTGNTEAFF.

The chain uses TRBV6-6 and TRBJ2-5, with 7 bases aligning to TRBD1. Germline trimming cut 2 bases from V and 4 bases from J; bases unmatched to any gene: 7. Germline lookup yields CDR1 MNHNY and CDR2 SVGAGI (reference sequence). The CDR3 loop spans 15 amino acids. The CDR3 loop is CASSYRQGLPETQYF. CDR3 nucleotide sequence: TGTGCCAGCAGTTACAGACAGGGCCTACCAGAGACCCAGTACTTC.

This chain connects TRBV2 to TRBJ2-7, with 8 bases that match TRBD2. Germline CDR1 and CDR2: SNHLY and FYNNEI. V was clipped by 3 bases and J by 0 bases; unmatched bases: 7. The CDR3 runs to 16 residues. CDR3 region: CASSEPSGPNSYEQYF. For the CDR3, the DNA is TGTGCCAGCAGTGAGCCTAGCGGGCCGAACTCCTACGAGCAGTACTTC.

The gene calls are TRBV7-9 and TRBJ2-1; the D gene is possibly TRBD1 (6 bases). The V gene's germline CDR1 is SEHNR and CDR2 FQNEAQ (reference sequence). The CDR3 consists of 13 residues. V lost 6 bases and J 6 bases, leaving 12 bases between the germline ends. The CDR3 spells CASSHRESNEQFF. The DNA of the CDR3 is TGTGCCAGCAGTCACAGGGAGAGCAATGAGCAGTTCTTC.

There are a few counts of this clonotype. The rearrangement joins TRBV7-6 to TRBJ1-1, with D uncertain. The CDR3 has 15 amino acids. Germline V lookup: CDR1 SGHVS, CDR2 FNYEAQ. Deletions cut 3 bases from V and 0 bases from J, with 11 bases between. This CDR3 reads CASSFDQVVNTEAFF. The CDR3 coding sequence is TGTGCCAGCAGCTTTGACCAAGTCGTGAACACTGAAGCTTTCTTT.

This chain connects TRBV20-1 to TRBJ2-1, with TRBD2 matching 10 bases. V shed 0 bases, J shed 8 bases, and the junction held 4 bases outside the gene matches. Germline V gene data show CDR1 as DFQATT and CDR2 as SNEGSKA (reference sequence). The CDR3 runs 14 residues. DNA of the CDR3: TGCAGTGCTAGAGATGAGCGGGAGGGGCATGAGCAGTTCTTC. Protein: CSARDEREGHEQFF.

As DNA, the CDR3 is TGTGCCAGCAGTCTGGGGGGGGCTGGTGGCTACACCTTC. This encodes CASSLGGAGGYTF. This chain connects TRBV7-8 to TRBJ1-2, with TRBD1 as a possible D gene (6 bases). Germline loops: CDR1 SGHVS, CDR2 FQNEAQ. V lost 6 bases and J 7 bases, leaving 15 bases between the germline ends. The CDR3 loop spans 13 amino acids. Full variable domain (outside the CDR3, taken from reference TRBV7-8 and TRBJ1-2): GAGVSQSPRYKVAKRGQDVALRCDPISGHVSLFWYQQALGQGPEFLTYFQNEAQLDKSGLPSDRFFAERPEGSVSTLKIQRTQQEDSAVYLCASSLGGAGGYTFGSGTRLTVV.

The CDR3, as DNA: TGTGCCAGCAGCTTAGTCCGGGACAGGCTTCGGTACGAGCAGTACTTC. Translation: CASSLVRDRLRYEQYF. V usage is TRBV11-3 and J usage is TRBJ2-7, with TRBD1 matching 8 bases. Germline-derived CDR1 and CDR2 are SGHNT and YENEEA. This CDR3 spans 16 amino acids. V was clipped by 1 base and J by 4 bases; unmatched bases: 9.

This clonotype was seen a handful of times. The V and J genes are TRBV28 and TRBJ1-1; D is perhaps TRBD1 (5 bases). V was pared by 6 bases and J by 0 bases, with 14 bases between. Germline values: CDR1 MDHEN, CDR2 SYDVKM. The CDR3 runs 15 residues. The CDR3, as DNA: TGTGCCAGCAGCCCTACCAGGGAGGTGAACACTGAAGCTTTCTTT. This translates into CASSPTREVNTEAFF.

V usage is TRBV5-4 and J usage is TRBJ1-4, with 9 nucleotides matching TRBD1. CDR1 SGHNT and CDR2 YYREEE come from the germline V gene (reference sequence). The CDR3 consists of 13 residues. V gave up 4 bases and J gave up 7 bases; unmatched junction bases: 2. The CDR3, as DNA: TGTGCCAGCAGCCCGGGACAGGGTGAAAAACTGTTTTTT. Its translation: CASSPGQGEKLFF.

In this sample, this clonotype turned up a few times. The chain is built from TRBV27 and TRBJ2-7, with D maybe TRBD2 (6 bases). Germline CDR1 is MNHEY and CDR2 is SMNVEV (reference sequence). The CDR3 is 14 residues long. V lost 3 bases, J lost 3 bases, and 12 bases lay in between. The CDR3 coding sequence is TGTGCCAGCAGTTTTCGCGGGATTGGCTACGAGCAGTACTTC. It encodes CASSFRGIGYEQYF.

This clonotype has a handful of counts. The chain combines TRBV7-2 with TRBJ2-1; D uncertain. The CDR3 covers 14 residues. The ends were cut back, 4 bases at V and 5 bases at J, with 12 bases in the middle. The germline V gene encodes CDR1 SGHTA and CDR2 FQGNSA. CDR3 region: CASSSPELHNEQFF. DNA for the CDR3: TGTGCCAGCAGCTCCCCTGAATTACACAATGAGCAGTTCTTC.